The source of this T cell receptor beta chain is a study of neurological immune-mediated disorders. Unsorted libraries were prepared from 2 million PBMCs held at -80 C. Synthesis of cDNA was accomplished via 5'RACE employing 10-nucleotide random UMIs. In TCRdb, the 5' RACE reads were re-called with MiXCR into one record per CDR3 protein. The sample yields 20,000 to 30,000 distinct CDR3 sequences, more than 6% seen once. This clonotype was detected ten times or more. CDR1 KGHDR and CDR2 SFDVKD come from the germline V gene. V was pared by 2 bases and J by 6 bases, with 10 bases between. The CDR3 runs 14 residues.

Sequences were obtained from PBMCs. J is TRBJ2-1 and V is TRBV24-1; D uncertain. The TCR originated in a middle-aged woman in good health. The CDR3, as DNA: TGTGCCACCAGTGATTCACCAGTTTCCAATGAGCAGTTCTTC. It is translated as CATSDSPVSNEQFF.